Included here is one T cell receptor (beta chain) sequence, with context. One end of the junction varies from germline; a read error may be responsible. This record belongs to a study of blood T cell repertoires in COVID-19. The overall study: Samples representing acute and convalescent COVID-19 were sourced from the United States, Italy and Spain. The cDNA or gDNA used as material had been derived from T cells, B-cell-depleted T cells, or PBMCs.

How the authors handled the data: Amplification of reference gene primers provided the estimated nucleated cell counts. Libraries were prepared by immunoSEQ multiplex PCR; TCRdb keeps only in-frame clonotypes and omits some of them. V, J and clone size are those of that table, while D and trimming were read from the DNA. The sample lists over 70,000 clones; about 89% were seen once. The germline V gene encodes CDR1 SSHAT and CDR2 FNYEAQ (reference sequence). This CDR3 is 17 amino acids long. The sequencing input was peripheral blood. The origin of this receptor is a human donor in a cohort sampled during active COVID-19. The V call is TRBV7-7, the J call TRBJ2-3, with 13 nucleotides matching TRBD2. This CDR3 reads CASSQTSGRALTDTQYF. For the CDR3, the DNA is TGTGCTAGCAGCCAAACTAGCGGGAGGGCCCTCACAGATACGCAGTATTTT. The full variable domain, completed using reference TRBV7-7 and TRBJ2-3, is GAGVSQSPRYKVTKRGQDVTLRCDPISSHATLYWYQQALGQGPEFLTYFNYEAQPDKSGLPSDRFSAERPEGSISTLTIQRTEQRDSAMYRCASSQTSGRALTDTQYFGPGTRLTVL.